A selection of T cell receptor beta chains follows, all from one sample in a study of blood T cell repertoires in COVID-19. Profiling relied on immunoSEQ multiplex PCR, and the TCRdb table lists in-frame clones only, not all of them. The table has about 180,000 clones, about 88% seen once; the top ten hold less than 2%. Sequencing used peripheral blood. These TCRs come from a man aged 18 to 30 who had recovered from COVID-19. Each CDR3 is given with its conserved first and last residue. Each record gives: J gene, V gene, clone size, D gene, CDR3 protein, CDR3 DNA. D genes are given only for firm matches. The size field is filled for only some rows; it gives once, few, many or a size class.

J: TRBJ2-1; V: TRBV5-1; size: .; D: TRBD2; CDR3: CASIPSTSGDYNEQFF; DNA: TGCGCCAGCATACCCTCGACTAGCGGGGATTACAATGAGCAGTTCTTC
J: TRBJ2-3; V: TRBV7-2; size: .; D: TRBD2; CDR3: CASSSPAGGLASTDTQYF; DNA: TGTGCCAGCAGCTCGCCAGCGGGAGGTTTGGCTAGCACAGATACGCAGTATTTT
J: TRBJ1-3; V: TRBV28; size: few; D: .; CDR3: CASREGVRGNTIYF; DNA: TGTGCCAGCAGGGAGGGTGTCCGAGGAAACACCATATATTTT
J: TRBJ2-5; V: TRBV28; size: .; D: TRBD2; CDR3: CASSQGLAAVKGTQYF; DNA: TGTGCCAGCAGTCAGGGACTAGCGGCCGTAAAGGGGACCCAGTACTTC
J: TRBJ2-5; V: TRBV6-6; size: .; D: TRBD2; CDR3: CASRPLAGGGETQYF; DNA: TGTGCCAGCAGACCTTTAGCGGGAGGGGGGGAGACCCAGTACTTC
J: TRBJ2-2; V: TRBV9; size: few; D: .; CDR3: CASSVAFRGTGELFF; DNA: TGTGCCAGCAGCGTAGCTTTTCGGGGGACCGGGGAGCTGTTTTTT
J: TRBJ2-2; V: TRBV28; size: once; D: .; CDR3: CASSLAGNGGGELFF; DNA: TGTGCCAGCAGTTTGGCGGGGAACGGGGGCGGGGAGCTGTTTTTT
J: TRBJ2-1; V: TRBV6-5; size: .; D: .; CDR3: CASSYEALAGEQFF; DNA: TGTGCCAGCAGTTATGAAGCTCTAGCTGGTGAGCAGTTCTTC
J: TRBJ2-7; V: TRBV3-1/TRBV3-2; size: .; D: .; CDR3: CASSPTWDIGTYEQYF; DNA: TGTGCCAGCAGCCCTACTTGGGACATAGGAACCTACGAGCAGTACTTC
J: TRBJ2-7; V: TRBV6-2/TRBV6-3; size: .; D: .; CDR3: CASSYTGGLTYEQYF; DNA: TGTGCCAGCAGTTACACCGGGGGGCTCACCTACGAGCAGTACTTC
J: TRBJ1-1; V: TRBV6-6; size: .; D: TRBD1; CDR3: CASSLTGERVNTEAFF; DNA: TGTGCCAGCAGTTTGACAGGGGAAAGGGTGAACACTGAAGCTTTCTTT
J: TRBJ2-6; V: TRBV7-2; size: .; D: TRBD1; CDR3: CASSLAGGFGANVLTF; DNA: TGTGCCAGCAGCTTAGCAGGGGGCTTTGGGGCCAACGTCCTGACTTTC
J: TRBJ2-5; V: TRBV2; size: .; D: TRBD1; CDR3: CATGTEETQYF; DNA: TGTGCCACCGGGACAGAGGAGACCCAGTACTTC
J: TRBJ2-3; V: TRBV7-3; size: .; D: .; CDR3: CASSRTGETKSTDTQYF; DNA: TGTGCCAGCAGCAGGACGGGAGAAACCAAAAGCACAGATACGCAGTATTTT